These 4 T cell receptor beta chains were sequenced from one sample in a study of early T cells in non-severe SARS-CoV-2 infection. From the 5' RACE reads, TCRdb called clonotypes with MiXCR, one entry per CDR3 protein. The profile covers around 56,000 distinct CDR3 sequences, with approximately 13% appearing a single time and about a tenth taken by the ten largest. The input for sequencing was whole blood, taken at baseline. All receptors come from an adult who was a healthcare worker with PCR-confirmed SARS-CoV-2 infection or an uninfected control (not recorded which).

This clonotype was seen many times. The V and J genes are TRBV20-1 and TRBJ1-1; 7 bases map to TRBD1. Germline V lookup: CDR1 DFQATT, CDR2 SNEGSKA (reference sequence). This CDR3 region has 13 residues. J lost 4 bases, V lost 0 bases, and 2 bases had no gene match. As DNA, the CDR3 is TGCAGTGCTAGAGATCCAGGGGGCACTGAAGCTTTCTTT. Translating gives CSARDPGGTEAFF.

The rearrangement links TRBV6-2 or TRBV6-3 to TRBJ2-7; no clear D. The CDR3 sequence is 15 residues long. The V and J ends lost 7 bases and 3 bases respectively, with 19 bases between them. The V gene's germline CDR1 is MNHEY and CDR2 SVGEGT. For the CDR3, the DNA is TGTGCCAGCACGAAAATCCTGGATCGAAGCTACGAGCAGTACTTC. Protein product: CASTKILDRSYEQYF.

This clonotype has just a few counts. The chain joins TRBV2 to TRBJ2-2, with D unresolved. Germline assignment: CDR1 SNHLY and CDR2 FYNNEI. The V gene lost 0 bases and the J gene lost 9 bases, with 14 bases spanning the gap. This CDR3 is 15 amino acids long. The chain's CDR3 is CASSEALLTTRELFF. CDR3 DNA sequence: TGTGCCAGCAGTGAAGCGCTACTAACCACGAGGGAGCTGTTTTTT. Variable domain in full (rest from reference TRBV2 and TRBJ2-2): EPEVTQTPSHQVTQMGQEVILRCVPISNHLYFYWYRQILGQKVEFLVSFYNNEISEKSEIFDDQFSVERPDGSNFTLKIRSTKLEDSAMYFCASSEALLTTRELFFGEGSRLTVL.

The chain joins TRBV21-1 to TRBJ1-5. TRBV21-1 is marked as a pseudogene. The CDR3 is 11 residues long. Written as DNA, the CDR3 is TGTGCCAGCAGCAAAGTCCAGCCCCAGCATTTT. Its translation: CASSKVQPQHF.